A selection of T cell receptor beta chains follows, all from one sample in a study of blood T cell repertoires in COVID-19. Sequenced by immunoSEQ multiplex PCR; TCRdb stores in-frame clones only, minus some. The sample carries roughly 210,000 clones, 84% recorded once. Sample: peripheral blood. The source of these receptors is a woman older than 75 with COVID-19, enrolled during active disease. Each CDR3 is given with its conserved first and last residue. Fields, in order: V gene, D gene, J gene, CDR3 length, clone size, CDR3 protein, CDR3 DNA. The D gene is left open where the match is weak. Size values are once, few and many counts, or a class for expanded clones, and some rows have none.

>TRBV5-1|NA|TRBJ2-1|15|NA
CASSLVPGAWNEQFF
TGCGCCAGCAGCTTGGTTCCAGGGGCTTGGAATGAGCAGTTCTTC
>TRBV5-1|TRBD2|TRBJ2-3|15|NA
CASSRSSGGADTQYF
TGCGCCAGCAGCCGGTCTAGCGGGGGGGCCGACACGCAGTATTTT
>TRBV28|TRBD1|TRBJ1-5|15|NA
CASSLLGQGDQPQHF
TGTGCCAGCAGTTTATTGGGACAGGGAGATCAGCCCCAGCATTTT
>TRBV6-6|NA|TRBJ1-5|12|NA
CASLIGNQPQHF
TGTGCCAGCTTAATAGGCAATCAGCCCCAGCATTTT
>TRBV3-1/TRBV3-2|TRBD2|TRBJ2-2|20|NA
CASSPRDDGLAGVNTGELFF
TGTGCCAGCAGCCCCCGGGACGACGGACTAGCGGGGGTGAACACCGGGGAGCTGTTTTTT
>TRBV2|TRBD1|TRBJ2-7|15|NA
CASSFGTGPSYEQYF
TGTGCCAGCAGCTTCGGGACAGGCCCCTCCTACGAGCAGTACTTC
>TRBV3-1/TRBV3-2|NA|TRBJ1-3|14|NA
CASSQGGPGNTIYF
TGTGCCAGCAGCCAAGGAGGGCCTGGAAACACCATATATTTT
>TRBV6-4|NA|TRBJ1-5|10|NA
CPLRGEPQHF
TGTCCCCTCAGGGGTGAGCCCCAGCATTTT
>TRBV28|TRBD1|TRBJ2-2|16|NA
CASSLLPGQGTGELFF
TGTGCCAGCAGTTTACTTCCGGGACAGGGTACCGGGGAGCTGTTTTTT
>TRBV24-1|NA|TRBJ2-2|15|NA
CATSDPGSFTGELFF
TGTGCCACCAGTGACCCCGGGTCATTTACTGGGGAGCTGTTTTTT
>TRBV2|NA|TRBJ1-3|15|NA
CASSTGGAGLYTIYF
TGTGCCAGCAGCACCGGGGGGGCAGGCCTTTACACCATATATTTT
>TRBV18|TRBD1|TRBJ1-5|14|few
CASSPGQGGQPQHF
TGTGCCAGCTCACCAGGACAGGGCGGTCAGCCCCAGCATTTT
>TRBV28|TRBD1|TRBJ2-7|16|NA
CASSLYGQGRGNEQYF
TGTGCCAGCAGTTTATATGGACAGGGTCGGGGCAACGAGCAGTACTTC
>TRBV5-1|TRBD1|TRBJ2-5|15|NA
CASSLGVGGKETQYF
TGCGCCAGCAGTTTGGGTGTAGGGGGCAAAGAGACCCAGTACTTC
>TRBV18|TRBD1|TRBJ2-2|18|NA
CASSPGQGRNANTGELFF
TGTGCCAGCTCACCTGGACAGGGCCGGAACGCGAACACCGGGGAGCTGTTTTTT
>TRBV4-3|NA|TRBJ1-4|16|few
CASSQSLGGASGKLFF
TGCGCCAGCAGCCAATCCCTGGGGGGGGCCTCCGGGAAACTGTTTTTT
>TRBV28|NA|TRBJ1-6|15|NA
CASSLQGGKGSPLHF
TGTGCCAGCAGTTTACAGGGAGGAAAGGGTTCACCCCTCCACTTT
>TRBV5-4|NA|TRBJ2-7|15|NA
CASSLEAQGGDEQYF
TGTGCCAGCAGCTTGGAGGCGCAGGGAGGCGACGAGCAGTACTTC
>TRBV6-5|NA|TRBJ1-2|15|NA
CASSYSGGDGYGYTF
TGTGCCAGCAGTTACTCCGGCGGTGACGGCTATGGCTACACCTTC
>TRBV3-1/TRBV3-2|TRBD2|TRBJ2-3|16|NA
CASSQPGLAGGGRQYF
TGTGCCAGCAGCCAACCGGGACTAGCGGGGGGGGGTAGGCAGTATTTT
>TRBV5-8|NA|TRBJ1-5|14|NA
CASSWRGGAQPQHF
TGTGCCAGCAGCTGGAGGGGGGGAGCTCAGCCCCAGCATTTT
>TRBV28|TRBD1|TRBJ2-7|14|NA
CASSLSGGNYEQYF
TGTGCCAGCAGTTTATCAGGGGGCAACTACGAGCAGTACTTC
>TRBV4-3|TRBD1|TRBJ2-3|17|NA
CASSRGTGRTSTDTQYF
TGCGCCAGCAGCCGGGGGACAGGGCGAACTAGCACAGATACGCAGTATTTT
>TRBV15|TRBD1|TRBJ2-1|16|NA
CATSRGGTGGINEQFF
TGTGCCACCAGCAGAGGAGGGACAGGGGGGATCAATGAGCAGTTCTTC
>TRBV2|NA|TRBJ1-6|17|NA
CASSERSLFSYNSPLHF
TGTGCCAGCAGTGAGAGGTCTCTATTCTCCTATAATTCACCCCTCCACTTT
>TRBV3-1/TRBV3-2|NA|TRBJ1-2|15|NA
CASSQESGQGYGYTF
TGTGCCAGCAGCCAAGAATCCGGCCAGGGGTATGGCTACACCTTC
>TRBV6-5|NA|TRBJ2-1|12|NA
CASSNQVHEQFF
TGTGCCAGCAGCAACCAGGTTCATGAGCAGTTCTTC
>TRBV3-1/TRBV3-2|NA|TRBJ2-1|16|NA
CASSQDPGSRYNEQFF
TGTGCCAGCAGCCAAGACCCCGGGTCGAGGTACAATGAGCAGTTCTTC
>TRBV2|NA|TRBJ2-6|16|NA
CASSEAGSFGANVLTF
TGTGCCAGCAGTGAAGCCGGTTCCTTTGGGGCCAACGTCCTGACTTTC
>TRBV5-1|NA|TRBJ1-5|14|NA
CASRPDSSNQPQHF
TGCGCCAGCAGGCCCGACAGTAGCAATCAGCCCCAGCATTTT
>TRBV19|NA|TRBJ1-5|16|NA
CASSISLTGINQPQHF
TGTGCCAGTAGTATCAGCCTAACAGGTATCAATCAGCCCCAGCATTTT
>TRBV13|NA|TRBJ2-5|13|once
CASSLTGEETQYF
TGTGCCAGCAGCTTAACAGGAGAAGAGACCCAGTACTTC
>TRBV2|NA|TRBJ1-5|13|NA
CASGDNSNQPQHF
TGTGCCAGCGGGGACAATAGCAATCAGCCCCAGCATTTT
>TRBV7-2|TRBD1|TRBJ1-5|17|NA
CASSFFRQGFGNQPQHF
TGTGCCAGCAGCTTTTTTAGACAGGGTTTTGGAAATCAGCCCCAGCATTTT
>TRBV6-5|NA|TRBJ2-7|16|NA
CASSYFHRESPAEQYF
TGTGCCAGCAGTTACTTCCACAGGGAGTCTCCGGCCGAGCAGTACTTC
>TRBV4-3|NA|TRBJ2-2|14|NA
CASSQASNTGELFF
TGCGCCAGCAGCCAAGCTAGCAACACCGGGGAGCTGTTTTTT
>TRBV1|NA|TRBJ1-6|18|NA
CTSSRTFARSSYNSPLHF
TGCACCAGCAGCCGCACCTTCGCCCGCAGCTCCTATAATTCACCCCTCCACTTT
>TRBV2|NA|TRBJ2-6|15|NA
CASSPGSSGANVLTF
TGTGCCAGCAGTCCCGGTAGCTCTGGGGCCAACGTCCTGACTTTC
>TRBV5-1|NA|TRBJ1-4|15|NA
CASSLGQPNNEKLFF
TGCGCCAGCAGCTTGGGACAGCCCAATAATGAAAAACTGTTTTTT
>TRBV7-6|TRBD1|TRBJ1-1|14|NA
CASSLGQGRTEAFF
TGTGCCAGCAGCTTGGGACAGGGTCGCACTGAAGCTTTCTTT
>TRBV5-1|TRBD1|TRBJ1-1|15|once
CASSSRQGPNTEAFF
TGCGCCAGCAGCTCCCGACAGGGCCCGAACACTGAAGCTTTCTTT
>TRBV4-2|NA|TRBJ2-5|15|NA
CASSQGRGPLQTQYF
TGTGCCAGCAGCCAAGGGAGGGGGCCGCTACAGACCCAGTACTTC